One sample yielded the 20 T cell receptor beta chains listed below, sequenced in a study of T cell changes during pregnancy in multiple sclerosis. The assay was immunoSEQ multiplex PCR, and TCRdb's table has in-frame clones only and misses some. The sample lists some 100,000 clones, roughly nine tenths occurring once. The sample here was peripheral blood, taken in the second trimester of pregnancy. Receptors originate from a female donor with multiple sclerosis, enrolled in a pregnancy study.

The gene calls are TRBV10-3 and TRBJ1-1; no clear D gene. Germline loops: CDR1 ENHRY, CDR2 SYGVKD. CDR3 length: 14 amino acids. Trimming stripped 4 bases from V and 1 base from J, with 10 bases between. CDR3 residues: CAISAKGGNTEAFF. The CDR3 DNA reads as TGTGCCATCAGTGCGAAGGGAGGGAACACTGAAGCTTTCTTT.

The V gene is TRBV7-6, the J gene TRBJ1-2, with D unclear. The CDR3 totals 13 residues. Germline assignment: CDR1 SGHVS and CDR2 FNYEAQ. Trimming took 1 base from V and 3 from J, leaving 6 bases between them. In DNA form, the CDR3 reads TGTGCCAGCAGCTTAGGCGGCGACTATGGCTACACCTTC. Translation gives CASSLGGDYGYTF.

The J gene is TRBJ2-1, the V gene TRBV27; the match to TRBD2 covers 11 bases. Unmatched junction bases numbered 3, after V lost 3 bases and J lost 5 bases. The CDR3 spans 15 residues. From germline, CDR1 is MNHEY and CDR2 SMNVEV (reference sequence). The CDR3 here is CASSFGTSGHNEQFF. DNA of the CDR3: TGTGCCAGCAGTTTTGGGACTAGCGGTCACAATGAGCAGTTCTTC.

The chain joins TRBV7-9 to TRBJ2-2; 11 bases map to TRBD1. The CDR3 is 17 residues long. Germline lookup yields CDR1 SEHNR and CDR2 FQNEAQ (reference sequence). The V segment lost 10 bases and the J segment 0 bases; nucleotides outside the gene matches: 10. DNA of the CDR3: TGTGCCACCTATCCCCCGGGACAGGGGGCGAACACCGGGGAGCTGTTTTTT. Translated, it gives CATYPPGQGANTGELFF. Full variable domain (missing parts from reference TRBV7-9 and TRBJ2-2): DTGVSQNPRHKITKRGQNVTFRCDPISEHNRLYWYRQTLGQGPEFLTYFQNEAQLEKSRLLSDRFSAERPKGSFSTLEIQRTEQGDSAMYLCATYPPGQGANTGELFFGEGSRLTVL.

The gene calls are TRBV6-5 and TRBJ2-1; 7 bases line up with TRBD2. Germline CDR1 and CDR2: MNHEY and SVGAGI. J lost 6 bases, V lost 6 bases, and 8 bases had no gene match. The length of the CDR3 is 14 residues. In DNA, the CDR3 is TGTGCCAGCAGGTTCCACGGGGGGATCAATGAGCAGTTCTTC. This sequence encodes CASRFHGGINEQFF.

This chain connects TRBV27 to TRBJ1-1; a possible D gene is TRBD1 (6 bases). The CDR3 is 14 amino acids. The V and J ends lost 6 bases and 4 bases respectively, with 15 bases between them. Germline V lookup: CDR1 MNHEY, CDR2 SMNVEV (reference sequence). Here the CDR3 DNA reads TGTGCCAGCAGGGAGCCAGGGGTTATCACTGAAGCTTTCTTT. Its translation is CASREPGVITEAFF.

This sequence joins TRBV28 and TRBJ2-1; TRBD2 is a possible D gene (6 bases). CDR1 is MDHEN, CDR2 SYDVKM, per germline. CDR3 size: 14 residues. Trimming removed 8 bases from V and 5 bases from J, with 16 bases in between. CDR3 DNA: TGTGCCAGCGCGTCTTCTAGCGCCGACAATGAGCAGTTCTTC. Translation gives CASASSSADNEQFF.

V usage is TRBV19 and J usage is TRBJ2-7; 9 bases fit TRBD1. Per the germline V gene, CDR1 is LNHDA and CDR2 is SQIVND (reference sequence). The CDR3 has 13 amino acids. J was trimmed by 4 bases and V by 6 bases; bases with no gene match: 4. CDR3 DNA sequence: TGTGCCAGTAGACCGACAGGGGGGTACGAGCAGTACTTC. Translated, it gives CASRPTGGYEQYF.

This clone was seen more than once but under ten times. This chain links TRBV18 with TRBJ1-4; D remains unclear. Trimming cost V 0 bases and J 4 bases, with 6 bases left between them. Germline V gene data show CDR1 as KGHSH and CDR2 as LQKENI. This CDR3 region has 14 residues. DNA of the CDR3: TGTGCCAGCTCACCACCGGGCAATAATGAAAAACTGTTTTTT. Encoded protein: CASSPPGNNEKLFF. Full variable domain (rest looked up from reference TRBV18 and TRBJ1-4): NAGVMQNPRHLVRRRGQEARLRCSPMKGHSHVYWYRQLPEEGLKFMVYLQKENIIDESGMPKERFSAEFPKEGPSILRIQQVVRGDSAAYFCASSPPGNNEKLFFGSGTQLSVL.

The chain links TRBV2 to TRBJ2-1, with 12 bases aligning to TRBD2. The germline V gene has CDR1 SNHLY and CDR2 FYNNEI. This CDR3 contains 14 residues. The V gene end was trimmed by 10 bases and the J gene end by 10 bases; junction bases not matched to a gene: 11. Here the CDR3 reads CAKDAGTSGLEQFF. The CDR3 coding sequence is TGTGCCAAAGACGCCGGGACTAGCGGGCTAGAGCAGTTCTTC.

This clone was recorded once. The genes are TRBV7-3 and TRBJ2-1; a weak D match, TRBD2 (5 bases). The length of the CDR3 is 14 residues. CDR1 and CDR2 (germline): SGHTA, FQGTGA. The ends were cut back, 5 bases at V and 1 base at J, with 9 bases in the middle. CDR3 amino acids: CASSPTGSYNEQFF. CDR3 in DNA: TGTGCCAGCAGCCCAACGGGGTCCTACAATGAGCAGTTCTTC.

This clone has a single count. This chain joins TRBV7-9 and TRBJ1-4; tentative D call: TRBD1 (5 bases). Per germline, CDR1 SEHNR and CDR2 FQNEAQ (reference sequence). The length of the CDR3 is 14 residues. V was clipped by 3 bases and J by 7 bases, with 12 bases between them. CDR3 nucleotide sequence: TGTGCCAGCAGCTTTTCAGGGCGCGGTGAAAAACTGTTTTTT. The encoded protein is CASSFSGRGEKLFF.

The rearrangement links TRBV5-6 to TRBJ2-1, with TRBD2 matching 7 bases. Germline V CDR1 and CDR2: SGHDT, YYEEEE. There are 15 residues in the CDR3. Trimming at V came to 0 bases and at J to 0 bases, leaving 0 bases not matched to a gene. The CDR3 coding sequence is TGTGCCAGCAGCTTGGGCGGGAGCTCCTACAATGAGCAGTTCTTC. This sequence encodes CASSLGGSSYNEQFF. The entire variable domain, with the rest obtained from reference TRBV5-6 and TRBJ2-1, is as follows: DAGVTQSPTHLIKTRGQQVTLRCSPKSGHDTVSWYQQALGQGPQFIFQYYEEEERQRGNFPDRFSGHQFPNYSSELNVNALLLGDSALYLCASSLGGSSYNEQFFGPGTRLTVL.

This sequence joins TRBV6-5 and TRBJ2-7; 9 nucleotides match TRBD1. The CDR3 runs to 14 residues. J gave up 5 bases and V 6 bases, and 8 bases lay outside the gene matches. The germline V gene encodes CDR1 MNHEY and CDR2 SVGAGI. The CDR3 spells CASSPGQGFDEQYF. Here the CDR3 DNA reads TGTGCCAGCAGCCCAGGACAGGGGTTCGACGAGCAGTACTTC.

The chain couples TRBV5-1 to TRBJ1-1, with D unclear. Trimming took off 2 bases at V and 1 base at J, with 12 bases between the two ends. The CDR3 loop spans 15 amino acids. Germline V gene lookup returns CDR1 SGHRS and CDR2 YFSETQ. The CDR3, as DNA: TGCGCCAGCAGCTTAACGGGTTTTCGGAACACTGAAGCTTTCTTT. Protein: CASSLTGFRNTEAFF.

The chain carries TRBV2 and TRBJ2-3; possible D gene TRBD1, 6 bases. CDR3 length equals 14 residues. Trimming cost V 6 bases and J 2 bases, with 12 bases left between them. The germline V gene encodes CDR1 SNHLY and CDR2 FYNNEI. CDR3 nucleotides: TGTGCCAGCAGCTCCGGGACACCCACAGATACGCAGTATTTT. Its protein product is CASSSGTPTDTQYF.

The chain is built from TRBV11-2 and TRBJ1-2, with TRBD1 identical over 8 bases. The CDR3 is made up of 19 amino acids. Losses at the gene ends were 11 bases for V and 0 bases for J; bases not matched to a gene: 23. Germline V CDR1 and CDR2: SGHAT, FQNNGV. CDR3 sequence (DNA): TGTGCCGTAGAGGAAGATACAGGGGGTAAATCTCGGCCTAACTATGGCTACACCTTC. Its protein product is CAVEEDTGGKSRPNYGYTF.

The rearrangement links TRBV2 to TRBJ1-2, with 7 bases lining up with TRBD1. This CDR3 spans 12 amino acids. Germline V gives CDR1 SNHLY, CDR2 FYNNEI. V was pared by 8 bases and J by 5 bases, with 5 bases of the junction left unmatched. The chain's CDR3 is CASGGTEYGYTF. The CDR3 DNA sequence: TGTGCCAGCGGGGGGACAGAATATGGCTACACCTTC.

Written as DNA, the CDR3 is TGTGCCAGCAGTTTATGGGGACAGGTGCGGGAGGGCCTAAATGAGCAGTTCTTC. This codes for CASSLWGQVREGLNEQFF. This rearrangement joins TRBV28 to TRBJ2-1; a weak D match, TRBD2 (9 bases). Germline CDR1 and CDR2: MDHEN and SYDVKM. The V end lost 0 bases, the J end lost 7 bases, and 22 bases lay between the germline ends. This CDR3 spans 18 amino acids.

A word on this clone: At the DNA level, this CDR3 is encoded by other sequences in the same sample as well. The J gene is TRBJ2-7, the V gene TRBV15, with D unclear. The length of the CDR3 is 12 residues. CDR1 is LNHNV and CDR2 is YYDKDF in the germline V gene (reference sequence). The ends were cut back, 0 bases at V and 4 bases at J, with 4 bases in the middle. As DNA, the CDR3 is TGTGCCACCAGCAGAGATCTTTACGAGCAGTACTTC. It codes for CATSRDLYEQYF.